The 3 T cell receptor beta chains listed next were all sequenced from one sample in a study of shared T cell receptors in the human thymus. Sequenced by immunoSEQ multiplex PCR; TCRdb stores in-frame clones only, minus some. There are roughly 710,000 clones in the sample; 70% to 90% occur only once, and 0.008% to 0.011% lies in the top ten. This same sample was also taken into another study, of human thymus T cells.

The material sequenced was thymocytes. The receptors shown here come from a girl under three years old with a congenital heart defect.

This rearrangement joins TRBV7-8 to TRBJ2-1; 10 nucleotides line up with TRBD2. Germline values: CDR1 SGHVS, CDR2 FQNEAQ. J lost 5 bases, V lost 6 bases, and 7 bases had no gene match. CDR3 size: 15 residues. The DNA of the CDR3 is TGTGCCAGCAGGCTCAGCGGGGGGGGCAACAATGAGCAGTTCTTC. It codes for CASRLSGGGNNEQFF. Complete variable domain (other parts from reference TRBV7-8 and TRBJ2-1): GAGVSQSPRYKVAKRGQDVALRCDPISGHVSLFWYQQALGQGPEFLTYFQNEAQLDKSGLPSDRFFAERPEGSVSTLKIQRTQQEDSAVYLCASRLSGGGNNEQFFGPGTRLTVL.

This clone has just one count. V gene TRBV7-6 combines with J gene TRBJ1-2; 7 positions agree with TRBD1. In germline, CDR1 is SGHVS, CDR2 FNYEAQ. Unmatched junction bases numbered 15, after V lost 5 bases and J lost 6 bases. The CDR3 covers 16 residues. CDR3 protein: CASSPTGTAPVDGYTF. CDR3 sequence (DNA): TGTGCCAGCAGCCCAACTGGGACAGCCCCCGTTGATGGCTACACCTTC.

The V and J genes are TRBV28 and TRBJ1-1; D call uncertain. V lost 8 bases, J lost 11 bases, and 30 bases lay in between. The CDR3 sequence is 16 residues long. Per germline, CDR1 MDHEN and CDR2 SYDVKM. The CDR3 DNA sequence: TGTGCCAGCTCCTGTCCGGGGTCCGTCAAACCCGGGTGGGCTTTCTTT. Encoded protein: CASSCPGSVKPGWAFF. The full variable domain, completed using reference TRBV28 and TRBJ1-1, is DVKVTQSSRYLVKRTGEKVFLECVQDMDHENMFWYRQDPGLGLRLIYFSYDVKMKEKGDIPEGYSVSREKKERFSLILESASTNQTSMYLCASSCPGSVKPGWAFFGQGTRLTVV.